This T cell receptor (beta chain) came from a study of cytomegalovirus exposure and HLA in healthy donors. As concerns this clone: The antigen remains undetermined.

Here immunoSEQ multiplex PCR was the method, and the copy in TCRdb shows in-frame clones only, minus some. The sample shows fewer than 400,000 clones, 80% to 90% of them seen only once. V gave up 3 bases and J gave up 3 bases, with 15 bases separating them. Germline loops: CDR1 SGHRS, CDR2 YFSETQ. There are 15 residues in the CDR3. Study conclusions and caveats: The investigators catalogued some 150 TCR beta chains as cytomegalovirus-associated. In vitro testing confirmed a few CMV-associated chains as specific for CMV antigens. Per published reports, the classifier diagnosed cytomegalovirus status with high specificity and sensitivity.

The rearrangement uses TRBV5-1 and TRBJ2-5, with D possibly TRBD1 on 6 matching bases. The material sequenced was PBMCs. The clonotype originates from a woman aged 18-29 years in good health and CMV-seronegative. CDR3 bases: TGCGCCAGCAGCTGGGGGCCGGGCCTAGAAGAGACCCAGTACTTC. Protein sequence: CASSWGPGLEETQYF.